This T cell receptor (beta chain) was observed in a study of Ad26.COV2.S vaccination and SARS-CoV-2 variants. Findings of the study overall: Reportedly, spike-specific CD8+ and CD4+ T cell responses achieved substantial breadth once vaccination had taken place.

TCRdb's table, derived via immunoSEQ multiplex PCR, lists solely in-frame clones and lacks some. This repertoire shows about 350,000 clones, 80% to 90% found once; its top ten account for approximately 4.5%. A word on this clone: The antigen remains undetermined.

Treatment meaning: some 20 received Ad26.COV2.S at low or high dose, single or two shots; roughly five received placebo; per-sample allocation not given. On day 63 after the first injection, vaccine and placebo recipients gave samples. This TCR was recovered from a person between 18 and 65 years old who received the Ad26.COV2.S COVID-19 vaccine or a placebo. The starting material was peripheral blood, obtained in a trial of Ad26.COV2.S vaccine versus placebo.

In nucleotides, the CDR3 is TGCAGTGCTAGTATCCTTTGGGATGAGCAGTTCTTC. The encoded protein is CSASILWDEQFF. This chain uses TRBV20-1 with TRBJ2-1; D is uncertain. The germline V and J ends were trimmed by 3 bases and 8 bases, with 11 bases remaining between them. In germline, CDR1 is DFQATT, CDR2 SNEGSKA (reference sequence). This CDR3 is 12 amino acids long.